This T cell receptor (beta chain) derives from a study of cytomegalovirus exposure and HLA in healthy donors. V trimming: 7 bases; J trimming: 5 bases; junction bases outside the gene matches: 8. Germline CDR1 is MNHNY and CDR2 is SVGAGI (reference sequence). The CDR3 is 14 amino acids. Overall study results and limits: TCR beta chain V- and J-gene trimming was linked, in a later analysis, to a missense variant in DCLRE1C. Of the V segments, some could not be distinguished, including TRBV6-2 and TRBV6-3, and were excluded. Productive rates of about 87% or about 30% were seen for most TCR beta V segments in an earlier analysis.

This clone was counted between two and nine times. Its target is not known. The study ran its PCR with 60 Vbeta and 13 Jbeta primers. Repertoires were generated with immunoSEQ multiplex PCR, while TCRdb's copy carries only in-frame clones and drops some. The repertoire includes roughly 240,000 clones, over 75% of them detected once, and approximately 0.49% sits in the top ten. Each of the donors was a healthy bone marrow donor. The clonotype was recovered from a boy younger than 18 in good health and CMV-seronegative. The chain uses TRBV6-6 and TRBJ2-5, with 9 bases lining up with TRBD2. The sequencing sample was made of PBMCs. CDR3 loop: CASTLAGLGETQYF. CDR3 in DNA: TGTGCCAGCACGCTAGCGGGATTGGGGGAGACCCAGTACTTC.